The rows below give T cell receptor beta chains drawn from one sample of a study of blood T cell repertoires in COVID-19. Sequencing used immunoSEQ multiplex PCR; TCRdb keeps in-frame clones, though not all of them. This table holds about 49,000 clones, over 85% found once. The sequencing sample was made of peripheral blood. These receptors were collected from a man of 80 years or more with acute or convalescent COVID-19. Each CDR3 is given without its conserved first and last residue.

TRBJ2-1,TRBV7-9,ASSFLPSGGYNEQF
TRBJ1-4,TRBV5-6,ASSWGVVGEKLF
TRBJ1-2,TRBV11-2,ASSIKWGGES
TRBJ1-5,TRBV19,ASSILTGGVLDQPQH
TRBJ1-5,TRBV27,ASSSGVGYHQPQH
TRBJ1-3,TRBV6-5,ASMDVARGNTIY
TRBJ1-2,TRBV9,ASSVEVGRGNYGYT
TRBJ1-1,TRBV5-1,ASSLAGVDTEAF
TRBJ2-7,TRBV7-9,ASSFAGGYEQY
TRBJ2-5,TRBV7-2,ASSPYRETQY
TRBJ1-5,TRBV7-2,ASSLEDRGLQPQH